These 8 T cell receptor beta chains were sequenced from one sample in a study of blood T cell repertoires in COVID-19. The protocol was immunoSEQ multiplex PCR, while the TCRdb copy is restricted to in-frame clones and leaves out a portion. Among roughly 100,000 clones listed, approximately 83% were seen once. Sample: peripheral blood. These receptors came from a woman of 80 years or more with active or convalescent COVID-19.

The CDR3 protein is CASSSDTEQYF. Here the CDR3 DNA reads TGTGCCAGCAGCTCAGATACCGAGCAGTACTTC. The chain joins TRBV7-9 to TRBJ2-7; D is undetermined. CDR1 is SEHNR, CDR2 FQNEAQ, per germline (reference sequence). Trimming took off 4 bases at V and 6 bases at J, with 7 bases between the two ends. The CDR3 covers 11 residues.

This chain uses TRBV28 with TRBJ2-7, with 7 bases matching TRBD2. The CDR3 is 19 residues long. J gave up 2 bases and V 3 bases, and 19 bases lay outside the gene matches. Germline V gene data show CDR1 as MDHEN and CDR2 as SYDVKM. DNA of the CDR3: TGTGCCAGCAGTTTGAGTTTCGGGGGGAACATTGGACCCACCTACGAGCAGTACTTC. Its translation: CASSLSFGGNIGPTYEQYF.

V usage is TRBV7-3 and J usage is TRBJ2-7, with 8 bases lining up with TRBD1. The CDR3 length is 13 residues. CDR1 is SGHTA and CDR2 is FQGTGA in the germline V gene. V trimming: 5 bases; J trimming: 4 bases; junction bases outside the gene matches: 4. The CDR3 is CASSLQGAYEQYF. Written as DNA, the CDR3 is TGTGCCAGCAGCCTGCAGGGGGCGTACGAGCAGTACTTC. The complete variable domain, with remaining parts taken from reference TRBV7-3 and TRBJ2-7, reads GAGVSQTPSNKVTEKGKYVELRCDPISGHTALYWYRQSLGQGPEFLIYFQGTGAADDSGLPNDRFFAVRPEGSVSTLKIQRTERGDSAVYLCASSLQGAYEQYFGPGTRLTVT.

The genes are TRBV6-5 and TRBJ1-2; 10 nucleotides match TRBD1. J lost 9 bases, V lost 6 bases, and 10 bases had no gene match. Germline assignment: CDR1 MNHEY and CDR2 SVGAGI. CDR3 length: 14 residues. Here the CDR3 reads CASRTTGGGFSYTF. The CDR3 DNA is TGTGCCAGCAGGACGACAGGGGGCGGATTTAGCTACACCTTC.

The CDR3 DNA reads TGTGCCACCAGTGATTTCACGGGGCGGGGCACCGGGGAGCTGTTTTTT. Its translation is CATSDFTGRGTGELFF. This chain connects TRBV24-1 to TRBJ2-2; maybe TRBD2 (6 bases). Trimming took off 1 base at V and 4 bases at J, with 12 bases between the two ends. CDR3 size: 16 residues. Germline V gene sequence: CDR1 KGHDR, CDR2 SFDVKD.

CDR3 coding DNA: TGTGCCAGCAGCCGAATAACAGGGTATCGAGGAAACACCATATATTTT. Its translation is CASSRITGYRGNTIYF. The V and J genes are TRBV7-8 and TRBJ1-3, with TRBD1 as a possible D gene (6 bases). With 5 bases removed from V and 4 bases from J, the gap between germline ends came to 18 bases. Per the germline V gene, CDR1 is SGHVS and CDR2 is FQNEAQ. The CDR3 has 16 residues.

The chain uses TRBV7-2 and TRBJ1-5, with TRBD1 matching 8 bases. Germline CDR1 SGHTA, CDR2 FQGNSA. Losses at the gene ends were 4 bases for V and 4 bases for J; bases not matched to a gene: 9. The CDR3 runs to 16 residues. In DNA, the CDR3 is TGTGCCAGCAGCTCTCCTGGACAGGGTGAAAATCAGCCCCAGCATTTT. This translates into CASSSPGQGENQPQHF.

This rearrangement joins TRBV9 to TRBJ2-6, with 8 nucleotides matching TRBD1. V lost 4 bases, J lost 4 bases, and 7 bases stayed unmatched. Germline V gene sequence: CDR1 SGDLS, CDR2 YYNGEE. This CDR3 comprises 16 residues. This CDR3 is CASSHPQGGGANVLTF. The DNA for the CDR3 is TGTGCCAGCAGCCACCCACAGGGGGGAGGGGCCAACGTCCTGACTTTC.